Below are 2 T cell receptor beta chains sequenced from a single sample in a study of metastatic and nonmetastatic thyroid tumors. Thyroid surgery was preceded by no treatment in any patient. Via MiXCR, TCRdb re-called the PCR reads. The repertoire consists of some 84,000 clones, with over 8.5% occurring once and the leading ten covering 8% to 10%. Material for sequencing was blood. Receptors originate from a female donor with papillary thyroid cancer or a benign thyroid nodule (not recorded which). Some clones in this sample may be carry-over from other donors' samples.

This clone showed up just a few times. One base away lies a much larger clone, so this may be a sequencing read error. V and J are TRBV18 and TRBJ1-4; no clear D. The length of the CDR3 is 13 residues. Germline V CDR1 and CDR2: KGHSH, LQKENI. CDR3 in DNA: TGTGCCAGCTCACACGGGGAAAATGGAAAACTGTTTTTT. Its protein is CASSHGENGKLFF.

The rearrangement joins TRBV5-1 to TRBJ2-3; TRBD2 aligns across 7 bases. From germline, CDR1 is SGHRS and CDR2 YFSETQ. This CDR3 has 16 residues. Trimming removed 2 bases from V and 1 base from J; junction bases left unmatched: 7. The CDR3 sequence: CASSLEQLARTDTQYF. CDR3 sequence (DNA): TGCGCCAGCAGCTTAGAACAACTAGCGCGCACAGATACGCAGTATTTT.